Below, one T cell receptor (beta chain) is given with its context. Antigen unknown. This sample was included in a study of PD-1 blockade in classical Hodgkin lymphoma. Notes on the study in general: Repertoires differed for reasons still undefined, possibly disease activity or prior therapy.

Sequencing used immunoSEQ multiplex PCR; TCRdb keeps in-frame clones, though not all of them. Of 10,000 to 15,000 clones listed, about four fifths were seen once; the top ten hold around 0.92%. This CDR3 contains 14 residues. V gave up 6 bases and J gave up 4 bases; unmatched junction bases: 6. Looked up from germline, CDR1 is MNHEY and CDR2 is SVGAGI. Time point: cycle 4 day 1 (C4D1), after less than 7 weeks of nivolumab. Patients all relapsed after autologous stem cell transplantation, and there was variation in brentuximab vedotin exposure. Magnetic negative selection purified CD4+ T cells from thawed PBMCs.

The material was CD4+ T cells from blood, obtained before the fourth cycle of nivolumab. The chain combines TRBV6-5 with TRBJ2-7; 10 nucleotides match TRBD1. The sequence was collected from a human donor with classical Hodgkin lymphoma. CDR3 DNA: TGTGCCAGCAGGACCGGGACAGGGGTATACGAGCAGTACTTC. Protein product: CASRTGTGVYEQYF.